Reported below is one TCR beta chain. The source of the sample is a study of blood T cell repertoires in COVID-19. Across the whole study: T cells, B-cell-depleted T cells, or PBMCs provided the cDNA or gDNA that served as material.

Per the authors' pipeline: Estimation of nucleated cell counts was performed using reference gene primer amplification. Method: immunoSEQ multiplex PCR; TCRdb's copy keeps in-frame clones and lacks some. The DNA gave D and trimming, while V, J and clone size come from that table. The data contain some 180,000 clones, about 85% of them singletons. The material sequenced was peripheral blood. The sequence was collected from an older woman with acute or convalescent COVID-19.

CDR3 nucleotide sequence: TGTGCCATCGTGGGCGGGGGGCGGAATCAGCCCCAGCATTTT. The encoded protein is CAIVGGGRNQPQHF. The chain combines TRBV28 with TRBJ1-5, with D maybe TRBD1 (6 bases). In germline, CDR1 is MDHEN, CDR2 SYDVKM. The germline V and J ends were trimmed by 10 bases and 4 bases, with 17 bases remaining between them. The CDR3 is 14 amino acids.